This TCR beta chain was documented in a study of OX40 agonist ivuxolimab in advanced cancers. Study-wide context: The treatment was a fully human IgG2 OX40 agonist, ivuxolimab.

Peripheral blood came from all dose cohorts at three timepoints. The CDR3 is 15 amino acids. The germline CDR1 and CDR2 sequences are SGHNT and YYREEE (reference sequence). Trimming cost V 2 bases and J 4 bases, with 13 bases left between them. Regarding this clone: Its antigen is undetermined.

Study results and limitations: Expanded clones were, on average, more numerous among CD8+ T cells than CD4+.

Sequencing used immunoSEQ multiplex PCR; TCRdb keeps in-frame clones, though not all of them. The sample has tens of thousands of clones, 70% to 85% seen once. Sequencing was performed on CD4+ or CD8+ T cells sorted from blood, taken in a trial of the OX40 agonist ivuxolimab. The rearrangement links TRBV5-4 to TRBJ1-3; a weak D match, TRBD1 (6 bases). The TCR comes from an adult with an advanced solid tumor such as melanoma, head and neck, liver or kidney cancer. The CDR3 sequence: CASSFDPTGGNTIYF. CDR3 sequence (DNA): TGTGCCAGCAGCTTCGACCCTACAGGGGGAAACACCATATATTTT.